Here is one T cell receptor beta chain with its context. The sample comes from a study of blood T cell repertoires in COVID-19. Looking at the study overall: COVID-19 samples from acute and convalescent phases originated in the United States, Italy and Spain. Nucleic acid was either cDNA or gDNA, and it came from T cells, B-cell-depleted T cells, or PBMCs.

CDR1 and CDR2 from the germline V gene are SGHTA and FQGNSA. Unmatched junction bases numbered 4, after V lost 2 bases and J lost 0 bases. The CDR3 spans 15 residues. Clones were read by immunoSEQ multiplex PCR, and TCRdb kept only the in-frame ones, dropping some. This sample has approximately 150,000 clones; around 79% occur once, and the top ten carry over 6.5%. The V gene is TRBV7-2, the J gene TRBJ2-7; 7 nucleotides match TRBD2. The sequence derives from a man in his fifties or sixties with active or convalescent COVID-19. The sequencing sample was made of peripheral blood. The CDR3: CASSLSSGSSYEQYF. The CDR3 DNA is TGTGCCAGCAGCTTATCTAGCGGCAGCTCCTACGAGCAGTACTTC.